The source of this T cell receptor beta chain is a study of blood T cell repertoires in COVID-19. Study summary: PBMCs, B-cell-depleted T cells, or T cells provided the cDNA or gDNA that made up the material.

Per the original methods: Reference gene primer amplification gave nucleated cell count estimates. Generated by immunoSEQ multiplex PCR, the TCRdb table keeps only in-frame clones and is missing some. V, J and clone size reflect that table, while D and trimming were determined from the DNA. The table has 250,000 to 300,000 clones, over 70% seen once; the top ten hold roughly 10%. The CDR3 loop spans 14 amino acids. Germline V gene lookup returns CDR1 MDHEN and CDR2 SYDVKM. V was trimmed by 5 bases and J by 4 bases, leaving 12 bases between them. This chain joins TRBV28 and TRBJ2-1; D possibly corresponds to TRBD2 (6 bases). This receptor was identified in an older woman with COVID-19, enrolled during active disease. The specimen was peripheral blood. This chain's CDR3 is CASSPGLSYNEQFF. The CDR3 DNA follows: TGTGCCAGCAGTCCGGGACTGTCTTACAATGAGCAGTTCTTC.